This entry lists 23 T cell receptor beta chains sequenced from one sample in a study of shared clonotypes between healthy human individuals. Here immunoSEQ multiplex PCR was the method, and the copy in TCRdb shows in-frame clones only, minus some. The data hold fewer than 2.5 million clones, with roughly 93% observed a single time. The sequenced sample consisted of naive CD4+ T cells from PBMCs. Described subset: CD45RA+ positively selected. These receptors all stem from a man aged 18-30 years in good health. Some clones in this sample may be carry-over from other donors' samples.

V usage is TRBV5-3 and J usage is TRBJ1-5, with unresolved D. TRBV5-3 is flagged as an ORF with uncertain function. V lost 0 bases and J lost 6, with 4 bases in between. This CDR3 is 12 amino acids long. CDR3 region: CARSLGGQPQHF. The DNA of the CDR3 is TGTGCCAGAAGCTTGGGTGGTCAGCCCCAGCATTTT.

The chain is built from TRBV5-1 and TRBJ1-2; no reliable D call. CDR1 is SGHRS, CDR2 YFSETQ, per germline. The length of the CDR3 is 15 residues. The germline V and J ends were trimmed by 4 bases and 0 bases, with 13 bases remaining between them. CDR3 DNA sequence: TGCGCCAGCAGCCGTACCCCGGACGCTAACTATGGCTACACCTTC. It encodes CASSRTPDANYGYTF.

The J gene is TRBJ2-1, the V gene TRBV4-3, with TRBD2 as a possible D gene (6 bases). The germline V and J ends were trimmed by 7 bases and 3 bases, with 19 bases remaining between them. This CDR3 spans 16 amino acids. The V gene's germline CDR1 is LGHNA and CDR2 YSLEER. The CDR3 nucleotides are TGCGCCAGCACCCTCCTGGGGGGAGAAAACTACAATGAGCAGTTCTTC. This codes for CASTLLGGENYNEQFF.

In this sample, this clone turned up once. The J gene is TRBJ2-7, the V gene TRBV6-6; 7 bases agree with TRBD1. Germline values: CDR1 MNHNY, CDR2 SVGAGI (reference sequence). The V gene end was trimmed by 4 bases and the J gene end by 2 bases; junction bases not matched to a gene: 8. The CDR3 has 15 residues. Here the CDR3 DNA reads TGTGCCAGCAGTTCACCCGGGACAGCCACCTACGAGCAGTACTTC. Amino acid sequence: CASSSPGTATYEQYF.

On this clone itself: The sample holds other DNA sequences that translate to the same CDR3. The rearrangement joins TRBV20-1 to TRBJ2-7; no clear D gene. There are 11 residues in the CDR3. The V end lost 1 base, the J end lost 6 bases, and 7 bases lay between the germline ends. CDR1 is DFQATT, CDR2 SNEGSKA, per germline (reference sequence). The CDR3: CSARGASEQYF. DNA for the CDR3: TGCAGTGCTAGAGGGGCCTCCGAGCAGTACTTC.

Comments on this clone: The sample carries other DNA sequences with the same CDR3. The gene calls are TRBV18 and TRBJ1-2; D possibly corresponds to TRBD1 (5 bases). Germline lookup yields CDR1 KGHSH and CDR2 LQKENI. V dropped 4 bases and J dropped 4 bases, with 7 bases sitting between them. This CDR3 has 12 amino acids. The CDR3 protein is CASSRGGYGYTF. The DNA of the CDR3 is TGTGCCAGCTCACGGGGGGGCTATGGCTACACCTTC.

The V gene is TRBV5-4, the J gene TRBJ2-3; tentatively, D is TRBD1 (5 bases). The germline V gene encodes CDR1 SGHNT and CDR2 YYREEE (reference sequence). V was pared by 0 bases and J by 4 bases, with 15 bases between. There are 16 residues in the CDR3. The CDR3 bases are TGTGCCAGCAGCTTGGGTTTGGGTGGGGCTTCAGATACGCAGTATTTT. Its translation: CASSLGLGGASDTQYF.

The V gene is TRBV19, the J gene TRBJ2-1, with unresolved D. The CDR3 is 13 amino acids. V dropped 4 bases and J dropped 9 bases, with 13 bases sitting between them. Per the germline V gene, CDR1 is LNHDA and CDR2 is SQIVND (reference sequence). CDR3 amino acids: CASSKSSRGEQFF. CDR3 DNA: TGTGCCAGTAGTAAGTCTAGTCGCGGTGAGCAGTTCTTC.

V usage is TRBV27 and J usage is TRBJ2-6, with D tentatively TRBD1 (6 bases). The CDR3 sequence is 18 residues long. In germline, CDR1 is MNHEY, CDR2 SMNVEV (reference sequence). With 4 bases removed from V and 0 bases from J, the gap between germline ends came to 16 bases. The chain's CDR3 is CASSSPGAAYSGANVLTF. CDR3 in DNA: TGTGCCAGCAGTTCCCCAGGGGCAGCATACTCTGGGGCCAACGTCCTGACTTTC.

This chain uses TRBV18 with TRBJ1-5, with D unresolved. The CDR3 has 16 residues. The V end was cut by 3 bases, the J end by 9 bases, with 21 bases between. Per germline, CDR1 KGHSH and CDR2 LQKENI. CDR3 amino acids: CASSPPTSVGIGPQHF. The CDR3, as DNA: TGTGCCAGCTCACCCCCGACAAGCGTGGGGATCGGGCCCCAGCATTTT.

With regard to this clone: This sample also contains other DNA sequences that code for the same CDR3. The chain couples TRBV11-3 to TRBJ2-2; TRBD1 is a possible D gene (6 bases). From germline, CDR1 is SGHNT and CDR2 YENEEA. This CDR3 contains 14 residues. The V and J ends lost 1 base and 5 bases respectively, with 8 bases between them. The DNA of the CDR3 is TGTGCCAGCAGCTTAGGGACAGCTACCGGGGAGCTGTTTTTT. It specifies CASSLGTATGELFF.

For the CDR3, the DNA is TGTGCCAGCAGCGCGGGGACCTATCGTAGCTATGGCTACACCTTC. It encodes CASSAGTYRSYGYTF. This chain uses TRBV5-8 with TRBJ1-2, with D perhaps matching TRBD1 (5 bases). The V and J ends lost 4 bases and 4 bases respectively, with 17 bases between them. CDR1 is SGHTS and CDR2 is YDEGEE in the germline V gene. This CDR3 is 15 amino acids long.

This clone was observed once. V usage is TRBV7-6 and J usage is TRBJ2-7; TRBD1 agrees at 7 bases. Germline V gene lookup returns CDR1 SGHVS and CDR2 FNYEAQ. The CDR3 length is 15 residues. The J segment lost 3 bases and the V segment lost 5 bases, leaving 10 bases of the junction unmatched. The CDR3 DNA sequence: TGTGCCAGCAGCCTTCTCGGGACAGTCAACTACGAGCAGTACTTC. Translating it yields CASSLLGTVNYEQYF.

The J gene is TRBJ1-4, the V gene TRBV7-9, with unresolved D. V was pared by 3 bases and J by 4 bases, with 18 bases between. Germline values: CDR1 SEHNR, CDR2 FQNEAQ (reference sequence). The CDR3 has 17 amino acids. The chain's CDR3 is CASSFVVGSRVNEKLFF. For the CDR3, the DNA is TGTGCCAGCAGCTTTGTAGTAGGTAGCAGAGTTAATGAAAAACTGTTTTTT.

The gene calls are TRBV11-1 and TRBJ1-2, with 9 bases that match TRBD1. CDR3 length: 15 amino acids. Germline CDR1 SGHAT, CDR2 FQDESV (reference sequence). V was pared by 0 bases and J by 8 bases, with 7 bases of the junction left unmatched. As DNA, the CDR3 is TGTGCCAGCAGCTTAGCCGAACAGGGGGCTAAGGGCTACACCTTC. It is translated as CASSLAEQGAKGYTF.

This chain uses TRBV30 with TRBJ1-1, with 11 bases that match TRBD1. V was pared by 5 bases and J by 5 bases, with 4 bases of the junction left unmatched. The CDR3 is made up of 13 amino acids. CDR1 and CDR2 from the germline V gene are GTSNPN and SVGIG (reference sequence). CDR3 nucleotides: TGTGCCTGGGGGACAGGGGGAGGAACTGAAGCTTTCTTT. The encoded protein is CAWGTGGGTEAFF.

CDR3 nucleotides: TGTGCCAGCTCGCCCGACAGGGGGCTCAACACCATATATTTT. It encodes CASSPDRGLNTIYF. V is TRBV18 and J is TRBJ1-3, with 10 bases matching TRBD1. This CDR3 is built from 14 residues. The ends lost 6 bases at V and 7 bases at J; junction bases unmatched: 6. Germline CDR1 reads KGHSH; CDR2 reads LQKENI. The full variable domain, rest sourced from reference TRBV18 and TRBJ1-3, is NAGVMQNPRHLVRRRGQEARLRCSPMKGHSHVYWYRQLPEEGLKFMVYLQKENIIDESGMPKERFSAEFPKEGPSILRIQQVVRGDSAAYFCASSPDRGLNTIYFGEGSWLTVV.

This clone has only one observation. V is TRBV28 and J is TRBJ2-1, with D possibly TRBD2 on 6 matching bases. The ends were cut back, 6 bases at V and 2 bases at J, with 20 bases in the middle. CDR3 length: 17 residues. Looked up from germline, CDR1 is MDHEN and CDR2 is SYDVKM. CDR3 coding DNA: TGTGCCAGCAGCAACATTGTCGGGAGCGCAACCTACAATGAGCAGTTCTTC. Its translation is CASSNIVGSATYNEQFF.

The chain uses TRBV4-1 and TRBJ2-2; D not resolved. This CDR3 is 17 amino acids long. V lost 1 base and J lost 5, with 17 bases in between. Looked up from germline, CDR1 is MGHRA and CDR2 is YSYEKL. This chain's CDR3 is CASSQVHAVGLTGELFF. As DNA, the CDR3 is TGCGCCAGCAGCCAAGTTCATGCGGTAGGGTTGACCGGGGAGCTGTTTTTT.

This clone has only a few counts. This sequence joins TRBV19 and TRBJ1-2; 7 bases agree with TRBD1. CDR3 length: 13 amino acids. Germline CDR1 is LNHDA and CDR2 is SQIVND (reference sequence). J was trimmed by 3 bases and V by 5 bases; bases with no gene match: 3. The CDR3 region is CASSPGGDYGYTF. Written as DNA, the CDR3 is TGTGCCAGTAGTCCAGGGGGTGACTATGGCTACACCTTC.

This chain uses TRBV6-5 with TRBJ2-5; D is unresolved. The germline V gene has CDR1 MNHEY and CDR2 SVGAGI. Trimming stripped 2 bases from V and 1 base from J, with 5 bases between. The CDR3 extends over 13 amino acids. The CDR3, as DNA: TGTGCCAGCAGTTACGTGGTCCAAGAGACCCAGTACTTC. Amino acid sequence: CASSYVVQETQYF.

The chain employs TRBV18 and TRBJ2-1; D is ambiguous. This CDR3 region has 11 residues. Germline V CDR1 and CDR2: KGHSH, LQKENI. The germline V and J ends were trimmed by 5 bases and 10 bases, with 9 bases remaining between them. The CDR3 reads CASSANVEQFF. The CDR3 DNA sequence: TGTGCCAGCTCAGCCAACGTGGAGCAGTTCTTC.

The chain joins TRBV6-1 to TRBJ1-6; unclear D gene. The germline V gene has CDR1 MNHNS and CDR2 SASEGT. Trimming shortened V by 9 bases and J by 10 bases, and 22 bases separated the two germline ends. The CDR3 is made up of 15 amino acids. This CDR3 reads CASQSGGLGESPLHF. The CDR3 DNA reads as TGTGCCAGTCAGAGTGGAGGTTTAGGAGAATCACCCCTCCACTTT.